These T cell receptor beta chains were read from a single sample in a study of shared clonotypes between healthy human individuals. Method: immunoSEQ multiplex PCR; TCRdb's copy keeps in-frame clones and lacks some. The sample includes over 1.5 million clones, roughly 98% of them seen just once. The source material was naive CD4+ T cells sorted from blood. The source is a man in his thirties or forties in good health. The CDR3 runs from the conserved cysteine through the conserved F or W. The D gene is left open where the match is weak. A clone size is listed for some rows: how often the clone was seen (once, few, many), or a class if it is expanded.

>TRBJ2-7|TRBV27|-|-
TGTGCCAGCAAAATAGCGGAGACGGGGGAGCAGTACTTC
CASKIAETGEQYF
>TRBJ2-7|TRBV20-1|-|-
TGCAGTGCTAGAGGGCCCCCGGACTTC
CSARGPPDF
>TRBJ1-5|TRBV19|-|TRBD1
TGTGCCAGTAGTACGGACAGGGGGCAGCCCCAGCATTTT
CASSTDRGQPQHF
>TRBJ1-3|TRBV6-5|-|-
TGTGCCAGCAGTTACTCGGGGGGGACAGGAAACACCATATATTTT
CASSYSGGTGNTIYF
>TRBJ1-1|TRBV9|-|-
TGTGCCAGCAGCATCTCCGGGACGAACACTGAAGCTTTCTTT
CASSISGTNTEAFF
>TRBJ1-2|TRBV5-6|-|-
TGTGCCAGCAGCTTGAGCAACTATGGCTACACCTTC
CASSLSNYGYTF
>TRBJ1-3|TRBV7-8|-|-
TGTGCCAGCAGCATGAATGGAAACACCATATATTTT
CASSMNGNTIYF
>TRBJ2-3|TRBV5-1|-|-
TGCGCCAGCAGCTTAGTCCCTAGCACAGATACGCAGTATTTT
CASSLVPSTDTQYF
>TRBJ2-5|TRBV10-3|-|-
TGTGCCATCAGTGGAACGGACAGTGGGGGGACCCAGTACTTC
CAISGTDSGGTQYF
>TRBJ2-1|TRBV2|-|TRBD2
TGTGCCAGGGGAGCGGGAGTGGGCAATGAGCAGTTCTTC
CARGAGVGNEQFF
>TRBJ2-2|TRBV7-9|-|-
TGTGCCAGCACTCCAACTGGGGGCGCGATCACCGGGGAGCTGTTTTTT
CASTPTGGAITGELFF
>TRBJ2-7|TRBV18|-|-
TGTGCCAGCTCACCCTCCGGTCCCTACGGGCAGTACTTC
CASSPSGPYGQYF
>TRBJ1-1|TRBV10-3|-|-
TGTGCCATCAGTGATGCCTTAGGGCCCCACACTGAAGCTTTCTTT
CAISDALGPHTEAFF
>TRBJ1-5|TRBV27|-|-
TGTGCCAGCAGTTTAGAAGGTTATCAGCCCCAGCATTTT
CASSLEGYQPQHF
>TRBJ1-5|TRBV21-1|-|-
TGTGCCAGCAGCAAAGGGGACCGGGGTCCAAAAGCCTCACAGCCCCAGCATTTT
CASSKGDRGPKASQPQHF
>TRBJ1-4|TRBV18|-|-
TGTGCCAGCTCACAACAGGGCGCTTCAACTAATGAAAAACTGTTTTTT
CASSQQGASTNEKLFF
>TRBJ2-1|TRBV10-1|-|-
TGCGCCAGCAGTGATATCTACGCGGGCAATGAGCAGTTCTTC
CASSDIYAGNEQFF
>TRBJ2-7|TRBV9|-|-
TGTGCCAGCAGCGCCGTCGGGGACGTGGGATCCGAGCAGTACTTC
CASSAVGDVGSEQYF
>TRBJ1-1|TRBV18|-|-
TGTGCCAGCTCACCACGCCGGGGAGGGGCGAACACTGAAGCTTTCTTT
CASSPRRGGANTEAFF
>TRBJ2-2|TRBV18|-|TRBD1
TGTGCCAGCTCACCACTACCTCGGGGACAGGGTTCGAACACCGGGGAGCTGTTTTTT
CASSPLPRGQGSNTGELFF
>TRBJ2-1|TRBV29-1|-|TRBD1
TGCAGCGTTGAACCCGCGACAGGGAGCTCCTACAATGAGCAGTTCTTC
CSVEPATGSSYNEQFF
>TRBJ2-7|TRBV5-1|-|TRBD2
TGCGCCAGCAGCGTAGAAAGTCCGGGACTAGCGGGAGTCGAGCAGTACTTC
CASSVESPGLAGVEQYF
>TRBJ2-1|TRBV29-1|-|TRBD2
TGCAGCGTTGAACTCCGGGGGGTTTACAATGAGCAGTTCTTC
CSVELRGVYNEQFF
>TRBJ2-1|TRBV28|-|TRBD2
TGTGCCAGCAGTTTGATCCAGCGGGAGGCCCTGGGTGAGCAGTTCTTC
CASSLIQREALGEQFF
>TRBJ2-3|TRBV2|-|-
TGTGCCAGCAGTGATGGGCAATCAGATACGCAGTATTTT
CASSDGQSDTQYF
>TRBJ2-7|TRBV7-8|-|TRBD2
TGTGCCAGCAGCTTAGCGCTGATACTAGCGGACTCCTACGAGCAGTACTTC
CASSLALILADSYEQYF
>TRBJ2-7|TRBV4-3|once|-
TGCGCCAGCAGCCAAGAGGCGACCAATCCCCCCTACGAGCAGTACTTC
CASSQEATNPPYEQYF
>TRBJ2-7|TRBV10-1|once|-
TGCGCCAGCAGTGACGGCAGGGGTAAGGCTTACGAGCAGTACTTC
CASSDGRGKAYEQYF
>TRBJ2-7|TRBV9|-|-
TGTGCCAGCAGCGTATCCCCGTTGGGCGAGCAGTACTTC
CASSVSPLGEQYF
>TRBJ1-5|TRBV10-3|-|-
TGTGCCATCAGTGAAGGGTACGATCAGCCCCAGCATTTT
CAISEGYDQPQHF
>TRBJ2-7|TRBV6-1|-|-
TGTGCCAGCAGTGATCTTAATCCCTACGAGCAGTACTTC
CASSDLNPYEQYF
>TRBJ2-2|TRBV5-4|-|-
TGTGCCAGCAGCTCAACGACCGGGGAGCTGTTTTTT
CASSSTTGELFF
>TRBJ2-7|TRBV9|-|-
TGTGCCAGCAGCGTAGGGACAGTCTCCTACGAGCAGTACTTC
CASSVGTVSYEQYF
>TRBJ2-1|TRBV6-6|once|-
TGTGCCAGCAGTTACGACAGCTACAATGAGCAGTTCTTC
CASSYDSYNEQFF
>TRBJ2-3|TRBV19|-|-
TGTGCCAGTAGGAGGGGCGGCACAGATACGCAGTATTTT
CASRRGGTDTQYF
>TRBJ2-3|TRBV18|-|-
TGTGCCAGCTCACCATTGTCGGGAAGCACAGATACGCAGTATTTT
CASSPLSGSTDTQYF
>TRBJ1-5|TRBV7-2|once|TRBD1
TGTGCCAGCAGCTTGCGGCAGGGGGGCCAGCCCCAGCATTTT
CASSLRQGGQPQHF